This T cell receptor (beta chain) stems from a study of T-cell reconstitution after alpha-beta-depleted transplantation in children. The study's findings and limits: In some patients, recipient T cells and intrathymic progenitors surviving conditioning explained high day-60 diversity. T-cell counts and diversity at one year post-transplant came mainly from newly produced T cells. Several hundred expanded graft clones reportedly were the source of alpha-beta T cells about two months after transplant.

As it was prepared, the TCRbeta library received unique molecular identifiers. Each CDR3 protein gets one entry after TCRdb re-called the PCR reads with MiXCR. The table has approximately 300,000 distinct CDR3 sequences, 7.5% to 9% seen once. Remarks on this clonotype: What it recognizes is unknown.

The CDR3 sequence is 16 residues long. The ends were cut back, 1 base at V and 4 bases at J, with 16 bases in the middle. The germline V gene encodes CDR1 LGHNA and CDR2 YSLEER. The rearrangement links TRBV4-3 to TRBJ2-5; D is unclear. The input for sequencing was peripheral blood, taken 360 days after TCRalphabeta/CD19-depleted stem cell transplant. This clonotype was obtained from a female patient aged 2-15 years who had a stem cell transplant for Fanconi anemia, so the T cells may come from the graft donor. The CDR3 is CASSQAPVSVPETQYF. CDR3 bases: TGCGCCAGCAGCCAAGCTCCAGTAAGCGTGCCAGAGACCCAGTACTTC.